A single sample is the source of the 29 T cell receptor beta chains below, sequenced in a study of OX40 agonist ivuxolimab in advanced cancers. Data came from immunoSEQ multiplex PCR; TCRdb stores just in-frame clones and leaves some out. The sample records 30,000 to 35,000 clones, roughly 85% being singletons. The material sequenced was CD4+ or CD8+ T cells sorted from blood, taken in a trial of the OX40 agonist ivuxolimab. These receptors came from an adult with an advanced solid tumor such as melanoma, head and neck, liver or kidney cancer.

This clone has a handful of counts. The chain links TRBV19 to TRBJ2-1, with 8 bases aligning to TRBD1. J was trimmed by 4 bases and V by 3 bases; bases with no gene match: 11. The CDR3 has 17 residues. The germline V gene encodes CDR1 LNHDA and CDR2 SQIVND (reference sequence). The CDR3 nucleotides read TGTGCCAGTAGTATTACCGTGGGGGACAGGTATTACAATGAGCAGTTCTTC. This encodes CASSITVGDRYYNEQFF.

As DNA, the CDR3 is TGTGCCAGCTCACCAGGAGGACACTTGAACACCGGGGAGCTGTTTTTT. It specifies CASSPGGHLNTGELFF. This chain links TRBV18 with TRBJ2-2; D may match TRBD1 or TRBD2 (5 bases each). The germline V and J ends were trimmed by 2 bases and 1 base, with 11 bases remaining between them. CDR1 and CDR2 from the germline V gene are KGHSH and LQKENI. The CDR3 loop spans 16 amino acids.

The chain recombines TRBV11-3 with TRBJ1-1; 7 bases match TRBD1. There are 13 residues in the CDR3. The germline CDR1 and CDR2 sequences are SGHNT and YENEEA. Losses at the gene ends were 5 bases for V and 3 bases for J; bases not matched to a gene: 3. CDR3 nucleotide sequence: TGTGCCAGCAGCAGGGGACAGTACACTGAAGCTTTCTTT. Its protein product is CASSRGQYTEAFF.

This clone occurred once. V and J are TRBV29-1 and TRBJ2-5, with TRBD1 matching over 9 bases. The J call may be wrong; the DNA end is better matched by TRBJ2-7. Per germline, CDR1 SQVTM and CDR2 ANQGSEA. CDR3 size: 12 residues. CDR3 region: CSVQGTGIEQYF. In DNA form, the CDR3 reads TGCAGCGTCCAAGGGACAGGGATCGAGCAGTACTTC.

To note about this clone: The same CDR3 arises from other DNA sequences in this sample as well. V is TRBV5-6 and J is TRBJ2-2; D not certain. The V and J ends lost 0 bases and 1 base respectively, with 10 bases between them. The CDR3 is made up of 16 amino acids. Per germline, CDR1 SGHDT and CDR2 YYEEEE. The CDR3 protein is CASSLEIWENTGELFF. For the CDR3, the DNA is TGTGCCAGCAGCTTGGAGATCTGGGAGAACACCGGGGAGCTGTTTTTT.

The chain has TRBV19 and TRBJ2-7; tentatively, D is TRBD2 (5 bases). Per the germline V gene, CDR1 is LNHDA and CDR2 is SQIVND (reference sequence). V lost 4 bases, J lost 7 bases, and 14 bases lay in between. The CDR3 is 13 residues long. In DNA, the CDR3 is TGTGCCAGTAGTACGGTTTCGGAGGCTGAGCAGTACTTC. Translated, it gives CASSTVSEAEQYF.

CDR3 DNA sequence: TGTGCCAGCTTACAGGATAATAATTCACCCCTCCACTTT. This sequence encodes CASLQDNNSPLHF. The rearrangement joins TRBV6-1 to TRBJ1-6; tentative D call: TRBD1 (5 bases). With 8 bases removed from V and 5 bases from J, the gap between germline ends came to 10 bases. Germline V gene data show CDR1 as MNHNS and CDR2 as SASEGT. There are 13 residues in the CDR3.

The CDR3 DNA reads as TGTGCCAGCAGCCATCTCGCTGGGACTCGCCCCCCCAATGAGCAGTTCTTC. This sequence encodes CASSHLAGTRPPNEQFF. The chain recombines TRBV4-2 with TRBJ2-1; a possible D gene is TRBD2 (6 bases). CDR1 LGHNA and CDR2 YNFKEQ come from the germline V gene. CDR3 length: 17 amino acids. The V gene lost 3 bases and the J gene lost 6 bases, with 21 bases spanning the gap.

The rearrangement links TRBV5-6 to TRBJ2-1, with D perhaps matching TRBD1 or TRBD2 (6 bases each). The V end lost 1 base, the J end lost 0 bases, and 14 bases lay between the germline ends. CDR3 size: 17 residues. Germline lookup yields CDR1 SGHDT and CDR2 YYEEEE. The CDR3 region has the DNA TGTGCCAGCAGCTTGCCCCCGGGGGCCCTCTCCTACAATGAGCAGTTCTTC. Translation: CASSLPPGALSYNEQFF.

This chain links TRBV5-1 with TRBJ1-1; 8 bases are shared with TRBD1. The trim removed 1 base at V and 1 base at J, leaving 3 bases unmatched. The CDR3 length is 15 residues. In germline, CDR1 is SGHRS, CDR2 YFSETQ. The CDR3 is CASSLTGGSNTEAFF. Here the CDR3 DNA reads TGCGCCAGCAGCTTGACAGGGGGGTCGAACACTGAAGCTTTCTTT.

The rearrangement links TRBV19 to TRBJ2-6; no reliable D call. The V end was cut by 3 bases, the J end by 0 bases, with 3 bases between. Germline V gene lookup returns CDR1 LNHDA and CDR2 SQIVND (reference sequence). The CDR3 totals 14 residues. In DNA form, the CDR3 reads TGTGCCAGTAGTATCACCTCTGGGGCCAACGTCCTGACTTTC. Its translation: CASSITSGANVLTF.

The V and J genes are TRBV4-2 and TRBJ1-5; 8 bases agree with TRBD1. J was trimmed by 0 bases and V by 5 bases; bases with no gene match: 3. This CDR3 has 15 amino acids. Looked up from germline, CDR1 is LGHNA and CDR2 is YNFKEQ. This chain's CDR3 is CASSATGDSNQPQHF. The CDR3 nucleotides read TGTGCCAGCAGCGCGACAGGGGATAGCAATCAGCCCCAGCATTTT.

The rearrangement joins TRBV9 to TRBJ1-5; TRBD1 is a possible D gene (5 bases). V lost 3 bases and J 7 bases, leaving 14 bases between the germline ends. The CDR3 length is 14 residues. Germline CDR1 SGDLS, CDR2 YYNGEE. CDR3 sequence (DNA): TGTGCCAGCAGCGGGGGGACTGGCGGACAGCCCCAGCATTTT. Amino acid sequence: CASSGGTGGQPQHF. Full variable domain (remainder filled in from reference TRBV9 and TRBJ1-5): DSGVTQTPKHLITATGQRVTLRCSPRSGDLSVYWYQQSLDQGLQFLIQYYNGEERAKGNILERFSAQQFPDLHSELNLSSLELGDSALYFCASSGGTGGQPQHFGDGTRLSIL.

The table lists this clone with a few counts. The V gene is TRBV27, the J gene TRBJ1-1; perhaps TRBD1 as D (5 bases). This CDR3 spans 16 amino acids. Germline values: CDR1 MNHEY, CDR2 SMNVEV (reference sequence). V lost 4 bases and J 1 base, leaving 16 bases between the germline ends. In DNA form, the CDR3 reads TGTGCCAGCAGTTCTTTGGACATCTCCACGAACACTGAAGCTTTCTTT. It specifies CASSSLDISTNTEAFF.

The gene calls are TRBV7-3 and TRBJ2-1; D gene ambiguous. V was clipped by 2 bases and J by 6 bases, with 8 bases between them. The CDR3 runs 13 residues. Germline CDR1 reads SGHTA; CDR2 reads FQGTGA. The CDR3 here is CASSLELINEQFF. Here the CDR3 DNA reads TGTGCCAGCAGCTTAGAACTCATCAATGAGCAGTTCTTC.

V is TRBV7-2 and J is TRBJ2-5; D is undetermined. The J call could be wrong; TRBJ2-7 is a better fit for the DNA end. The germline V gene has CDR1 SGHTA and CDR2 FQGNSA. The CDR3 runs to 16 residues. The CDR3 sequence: CASSLSAGFQSYEQYF. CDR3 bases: TGTGCCAGCAGCTTATCTGCAGGTTTCCAATCCTACGAGCAGTACTTC.

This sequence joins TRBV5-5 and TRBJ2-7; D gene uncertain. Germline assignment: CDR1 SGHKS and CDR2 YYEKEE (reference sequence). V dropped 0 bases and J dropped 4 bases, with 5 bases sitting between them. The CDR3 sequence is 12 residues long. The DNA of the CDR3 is TGTGCCAGCAGCTTGGAATGGTACGAGCAGTACTTC. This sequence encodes CASSLEWYEQYF.

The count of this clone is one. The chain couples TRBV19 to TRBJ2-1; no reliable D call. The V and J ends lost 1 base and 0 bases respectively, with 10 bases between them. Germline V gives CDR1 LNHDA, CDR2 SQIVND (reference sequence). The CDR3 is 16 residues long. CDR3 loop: CASSIGALSSYNEQFF. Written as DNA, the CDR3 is TGTGCCAGTAGTATAGGGGCACTTAGCTCCTACAATGAGCAGTTCTTC.

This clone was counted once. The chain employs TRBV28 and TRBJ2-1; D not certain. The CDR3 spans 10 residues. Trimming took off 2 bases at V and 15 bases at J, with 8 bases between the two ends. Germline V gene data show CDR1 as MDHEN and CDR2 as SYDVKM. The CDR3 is CASSLRKPFF. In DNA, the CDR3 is TGTGCCAGCAGTTTAAGGAAGCCGTTCTTC.

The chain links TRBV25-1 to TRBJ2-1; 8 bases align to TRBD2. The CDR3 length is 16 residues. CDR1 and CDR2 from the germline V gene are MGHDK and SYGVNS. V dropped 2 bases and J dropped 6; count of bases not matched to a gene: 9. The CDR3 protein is CASSEKVRGVFNEQFF. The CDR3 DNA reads TGTGCCAGCAGTGAAAAGGTGCGGGGGGTTTTCAATGAGCAGTTCTTC.

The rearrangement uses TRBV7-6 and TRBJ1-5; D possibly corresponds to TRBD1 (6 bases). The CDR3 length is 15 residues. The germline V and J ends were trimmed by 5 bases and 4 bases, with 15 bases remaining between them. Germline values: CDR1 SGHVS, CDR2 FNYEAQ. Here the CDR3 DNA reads TGTGCCAGCAGCCCGATACCAGGGGAGAATCAGCCCCAGCATTTT. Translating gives CASSPIPGENQPQHF. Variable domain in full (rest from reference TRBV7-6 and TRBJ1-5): GAGVSQSPRYKVTKRGQDVALRCDPISGHVSLYWYRQALGQGPEFLTYFNYEAQQDKSGLPNDRFSAERPEGSISTLTIQRTEQRDSAMYRCASSPIPGENQPQHFGDGTRLSIL.

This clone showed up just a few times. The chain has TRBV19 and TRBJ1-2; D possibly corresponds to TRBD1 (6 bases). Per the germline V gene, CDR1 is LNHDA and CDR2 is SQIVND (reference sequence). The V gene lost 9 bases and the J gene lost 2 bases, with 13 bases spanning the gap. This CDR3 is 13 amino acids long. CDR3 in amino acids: CASNRARNYGYTF. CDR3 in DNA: TGTGCCAGCAACAGGGCGCGGAACTATGGCTACACCTTC.

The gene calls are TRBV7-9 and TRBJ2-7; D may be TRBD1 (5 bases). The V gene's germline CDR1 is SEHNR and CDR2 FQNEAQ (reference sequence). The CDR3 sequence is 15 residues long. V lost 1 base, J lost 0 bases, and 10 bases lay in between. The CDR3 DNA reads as TGTGCCAGCAGCTTAGTTAGGGGCCTCTCCTACGAGCAGTACTTC. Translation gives CASSLVRGLSYEQYF.

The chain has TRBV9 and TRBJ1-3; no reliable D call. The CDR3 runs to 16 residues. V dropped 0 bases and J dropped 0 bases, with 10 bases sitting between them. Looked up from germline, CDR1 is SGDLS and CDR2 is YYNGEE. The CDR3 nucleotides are TGTGCCAGCAGCGTAGATGGACCAAGCTCTGGAAACACCATATATTTT. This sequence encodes CASSVDGPSSGNTIYF.

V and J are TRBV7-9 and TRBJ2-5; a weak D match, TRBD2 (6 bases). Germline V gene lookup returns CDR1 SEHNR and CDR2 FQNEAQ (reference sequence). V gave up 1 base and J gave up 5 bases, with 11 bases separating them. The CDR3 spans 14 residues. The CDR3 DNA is TGTGCCAGCAGCTTAGTGGAAGGAGGGGAGACCCAGTACTTC. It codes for CASSLVEGGETQYF.

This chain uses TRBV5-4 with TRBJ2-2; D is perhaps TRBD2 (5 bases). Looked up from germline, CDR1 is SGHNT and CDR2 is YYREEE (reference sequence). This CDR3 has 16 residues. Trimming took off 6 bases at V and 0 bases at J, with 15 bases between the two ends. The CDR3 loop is CASNLNGDANTGELFF. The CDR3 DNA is TGTGCCAGCAACCTCAACGGGGATGCGAACACCGGGGAGCTGTTTTTT. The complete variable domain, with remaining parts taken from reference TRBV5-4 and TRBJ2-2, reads ETGVTQSPTHLIKTRGQQVTLRCSSQSGHNTVSWYQQALGQGPQFIFQYYREEENGRGNFPPRFSGLQFPNYSSELNVNALELDDSALYLCASNLNGDANTGELFFGEGSRLTVL.

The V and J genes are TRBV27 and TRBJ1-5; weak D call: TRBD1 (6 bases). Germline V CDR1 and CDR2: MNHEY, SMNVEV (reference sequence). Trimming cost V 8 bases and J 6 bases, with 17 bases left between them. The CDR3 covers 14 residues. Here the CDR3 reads CASGLLGGGQPQHF. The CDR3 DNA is TGTGCCAGCGGACTCCTAGGGGGAGGTCAGCCCCAGCATTTT.

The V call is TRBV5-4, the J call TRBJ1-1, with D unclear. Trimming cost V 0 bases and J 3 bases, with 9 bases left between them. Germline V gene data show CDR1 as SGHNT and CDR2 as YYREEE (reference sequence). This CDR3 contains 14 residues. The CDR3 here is CASSLEASYTEAFF. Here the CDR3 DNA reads TGTGCCAGCAGCTTGGAAGCGAGCTACACTGAAGCTTTCTTT.

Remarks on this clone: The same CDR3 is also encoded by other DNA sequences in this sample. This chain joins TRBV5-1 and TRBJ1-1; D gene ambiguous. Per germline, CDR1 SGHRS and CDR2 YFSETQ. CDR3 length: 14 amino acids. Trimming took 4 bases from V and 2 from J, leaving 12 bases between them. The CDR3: CASSPGRLNTEAFF. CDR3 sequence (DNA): TGCGCCAGCAGCCCTGGGCGGCTTAACACTGAAGCTTTCTTT.